This TCR beta chain was retrieved from a study of cytomegalovirus exposure and HLA in healthy donors. Study-wide results and caveats: Among TCR beta chains, those listed as cytomegalovirus-associated numbered about 160. Cytomegalovirus status was reportedly diagnosed by the classifier with high specificity and sensitivity.

Germline CDR1 reads SNHLY; CDR2 reads FYNNEI. Unmatched junction bases numbered 1, after V lost 3 bases and J lost 1 base. The CDR3 length is 14 residues. With respect to this clone: No antigen is known for it.

Profiling relied on immunoSEQ multiplex PCR, and the TCRdb table lists in-frame clones only, not all of them. Of over 85,000 clones listed, 88% are singletons. This receptor was obtained from a woman aged 25 to 39 in good health and CMV-seropositive. This rearrangement joins TRBV2 to TRBJ1-2; 8 bases are a match to TRBD1. The sequencing input was PBMCs. Here the CDR3 reads CASSEDRVNYGYTF. The CDR3 bases are TGTGCCAGCAGTGAGGACAGGGTTAACTATGGCTACACCTTC.